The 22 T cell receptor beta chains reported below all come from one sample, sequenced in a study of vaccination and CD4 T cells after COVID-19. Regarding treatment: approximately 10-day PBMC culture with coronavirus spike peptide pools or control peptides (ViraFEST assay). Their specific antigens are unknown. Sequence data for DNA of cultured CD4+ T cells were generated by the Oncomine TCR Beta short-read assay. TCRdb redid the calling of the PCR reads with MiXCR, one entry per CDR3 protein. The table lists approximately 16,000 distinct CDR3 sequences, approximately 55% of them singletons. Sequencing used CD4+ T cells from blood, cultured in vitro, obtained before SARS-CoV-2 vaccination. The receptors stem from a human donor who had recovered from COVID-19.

The CDR3 spells CASRIRDRANYGYTF. The DNA for the CDR3 is TGTGCCAGCAGAATAAGGGACAGGGCTAACTATGGCTACACCTTC. The chain links TRBV2 to TRBJ1-2, with TRBD1 matching over 9 bases. Trimming at V came to 6 bases and at J to 0 bases, leaving 5 bases not matched to a gene. This CDR3 comprises 15 residues. CDR1 and CDR2 (germline): SNHLY, FYNNEI.

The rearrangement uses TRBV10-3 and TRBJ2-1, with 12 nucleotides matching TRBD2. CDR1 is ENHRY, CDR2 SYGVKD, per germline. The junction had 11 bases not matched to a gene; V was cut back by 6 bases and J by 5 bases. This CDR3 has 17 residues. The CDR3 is CAISPRLAGDTHNEQFF. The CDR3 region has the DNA TGTGCCATCAGCCCCCGACTAGCGGGAGATACACACAATGAGCAGTTCTTC.

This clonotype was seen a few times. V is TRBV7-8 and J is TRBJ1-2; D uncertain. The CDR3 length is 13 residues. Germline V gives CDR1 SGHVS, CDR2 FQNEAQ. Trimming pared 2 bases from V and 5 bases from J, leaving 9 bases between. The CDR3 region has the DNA TGTGCCAGCAGCTTATCCAGACCATATGGCTACACCTTC. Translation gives CASSLSRPYGYTF.

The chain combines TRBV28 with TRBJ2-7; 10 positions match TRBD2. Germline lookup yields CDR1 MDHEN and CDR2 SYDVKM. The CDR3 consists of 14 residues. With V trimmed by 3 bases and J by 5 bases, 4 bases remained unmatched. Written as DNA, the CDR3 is TGTGCCAGCAGTTTTAGCGGGAGGCAAGACGAGCAGTACTTC. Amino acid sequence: CASSFSGRQDEQYF. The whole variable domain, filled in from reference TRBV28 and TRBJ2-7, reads DVKVTQSSRYLVKRTGEKVFLECVQDMDHENMFWYRQDPGLGLRLIYFSYDVKMKEKGDIPEGYSVSREKKERFSLILESASTNQTSMYLCASSFSGRQDEQYFGPGTRLTVT.

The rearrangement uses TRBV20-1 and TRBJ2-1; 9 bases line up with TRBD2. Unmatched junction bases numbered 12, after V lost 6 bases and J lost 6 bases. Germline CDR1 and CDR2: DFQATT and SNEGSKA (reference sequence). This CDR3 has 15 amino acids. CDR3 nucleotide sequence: TGCAGTGCCCGGCCCCCTAGCGGGGCCACCAATGAGCAGTTCTTC. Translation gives CSARPPSGATNEQFF.

CDR3 nucleotides: TGTGCCACCAGCAGAGTACCCTTATCGGGGGGCTTAAGGGAGACCCAGTACTTC. It encodes CATSRVPLSGGLRETQYF. The chain uses TRBV15 and TRBJ2-5; tentative D call: TRBD2 (7 bases). V dropped 1 base and J dropped 5 bases, with 23 bases sitting between them. CDR1 and CDR2 from the germline V gene are LNHNV and YYDKDF (reference sequence). The CDR3 consists of 18 residues. Based on the CDR3 plus reference TRBV15 and TRBJ2-5, the full variable domain is DAMVIQNPRYQVTQFGKPVTLSCSQTLNHNVMYWYQQKSSQAPKLLFHYYDKDFNNEADTPDNFQSRRPNTSFCFLDIRSPGLGDTAMYLCATSRVPLSGGLRETQYFGPGTRLLVL.

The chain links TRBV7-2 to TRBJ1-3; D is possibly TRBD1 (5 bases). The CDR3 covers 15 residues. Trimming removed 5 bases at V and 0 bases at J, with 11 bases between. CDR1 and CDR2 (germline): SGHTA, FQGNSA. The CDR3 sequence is CASSNEGYSGNTIYF. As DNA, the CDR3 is TGTGCCAGCAGCAACGAGGGGTACTCTGGAAACACCATATATTTT. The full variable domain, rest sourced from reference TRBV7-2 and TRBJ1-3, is GAGVSQSPSNKVTEKGKDVELRCDPISGHTALYWYRQSLGQGLEFLIYFQGNSAPDKSGLPSDRFSAERTGGSVSTLTIQRTQQEDSAVYLCASSNEGYSGNTIYFGEGSWLTVV.

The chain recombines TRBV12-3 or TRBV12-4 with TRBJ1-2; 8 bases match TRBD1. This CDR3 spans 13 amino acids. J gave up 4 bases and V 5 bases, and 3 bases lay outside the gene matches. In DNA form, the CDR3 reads TGTGCCAGCAGTGGGGACAGGACCTATGGCTACACCTTC. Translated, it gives CASSGDRTYGYTF.

This CDR3 reads CASSPDRSNQPQHF. CDR3 bases: TGTGCCAGCAGTCCCGACAGAAGCAATCAGCCCCAGCATTTT. The rearrangement joins TRBV27 to TRBJ1-5; D might be TRBD1 (5 bases). The CDR3 runs 14 residues. V was cut by 5 bases and J by 1 base, with 9 bases left in between. Per the germline V gene, CDR1 is MNHEY and CDR2 is SMNVEV (reference sequence).

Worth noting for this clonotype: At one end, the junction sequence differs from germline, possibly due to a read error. In DNA, the CDR3 is TGTGCCAGCAGTGACGGGCCCCGAGGCTCCTACGAGCTGTACTTC. It yields the protein CASSDGPRGSYELYF. The chain carries TRBV6-1 and TRBJ2-7; D is uncertain. Germline V gives CDR1 MNHNS, CDR2 SASEGT. CDR3 length: 15 amino acids.

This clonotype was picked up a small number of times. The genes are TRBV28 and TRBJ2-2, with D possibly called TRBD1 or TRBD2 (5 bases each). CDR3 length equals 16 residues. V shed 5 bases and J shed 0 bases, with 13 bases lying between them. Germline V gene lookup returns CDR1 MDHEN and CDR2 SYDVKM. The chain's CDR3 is CASSPRGLTNTGELFF. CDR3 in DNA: TGTGCCAGCAGTCCCCGGGGCCTAACGAACACCGGGGAGCTGTTTTTT.

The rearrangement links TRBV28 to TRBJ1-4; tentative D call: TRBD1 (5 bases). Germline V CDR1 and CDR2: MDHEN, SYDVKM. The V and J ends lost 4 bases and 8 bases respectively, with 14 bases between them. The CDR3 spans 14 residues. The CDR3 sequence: CASSWVEGREKLFF. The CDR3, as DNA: TGTGCCAGCAGTTGGGTGGAGGGGAGGGAAAAACTGTTTTTT.

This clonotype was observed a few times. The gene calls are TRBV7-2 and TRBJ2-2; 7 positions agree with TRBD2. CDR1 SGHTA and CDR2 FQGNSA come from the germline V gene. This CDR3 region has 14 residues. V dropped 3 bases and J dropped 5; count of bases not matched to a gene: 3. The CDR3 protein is CASSLGLRTGELFF. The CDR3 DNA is TGTGCCAGCAGCTTGGGACTAAGGACCGGGGAGCTGTTTTTT.

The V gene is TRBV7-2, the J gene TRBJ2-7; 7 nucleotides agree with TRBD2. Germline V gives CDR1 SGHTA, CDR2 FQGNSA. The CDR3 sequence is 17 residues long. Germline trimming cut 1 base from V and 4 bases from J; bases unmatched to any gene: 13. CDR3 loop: CASSLGGAVAGAYEQYF. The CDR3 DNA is TGTGCCAGCAGCTTAGGAGGGGCGGTGGCGGGAGCTTACGAGCAGTACTTC.

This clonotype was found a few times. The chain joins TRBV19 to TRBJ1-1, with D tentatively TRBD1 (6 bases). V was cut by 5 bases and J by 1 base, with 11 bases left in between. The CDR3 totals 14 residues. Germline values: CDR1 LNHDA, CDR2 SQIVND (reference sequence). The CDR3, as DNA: TGTGCCAGTAGTGAACAGGGTCCGAACACTGAAGCTTTCTTT. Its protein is CASSEQGPNTEAFF.

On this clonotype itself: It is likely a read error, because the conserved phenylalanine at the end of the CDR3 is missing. CDR3 nucleotide sequence: TGTGCCAGCAGCTTGGCTCGGGGCGGGAACACTGAAGCTTTCTCT. This encodes CASSLARGGNTEAFS. The rearrangement uses TRBV5-4 and TRBJ1-1; perhaps TRBD1 as D (5 bases). Germline loops: CDR1 SGHNT, CDR2 YYREEE (reference sequence). This CDR3 is 15 amino acids long. The V end was cut by 0 bases, the J end by 1 base, with 10 bases between.

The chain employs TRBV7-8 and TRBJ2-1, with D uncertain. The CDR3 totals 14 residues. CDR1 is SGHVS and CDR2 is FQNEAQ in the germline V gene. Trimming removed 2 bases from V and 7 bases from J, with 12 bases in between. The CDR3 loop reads CASSLKIRRNEQFF. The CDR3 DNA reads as TGTGCCAGCAGCTTAAAGATTCGAAGGAATGAGCAGTTCTTC.

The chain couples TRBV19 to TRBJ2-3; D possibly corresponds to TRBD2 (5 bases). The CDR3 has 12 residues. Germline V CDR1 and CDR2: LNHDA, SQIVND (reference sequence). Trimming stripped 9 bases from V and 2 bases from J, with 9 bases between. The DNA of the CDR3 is TGTGCCAGCGGACTTACCACAGATACGCAGTATTTT. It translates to CASGLTTDTQYF.

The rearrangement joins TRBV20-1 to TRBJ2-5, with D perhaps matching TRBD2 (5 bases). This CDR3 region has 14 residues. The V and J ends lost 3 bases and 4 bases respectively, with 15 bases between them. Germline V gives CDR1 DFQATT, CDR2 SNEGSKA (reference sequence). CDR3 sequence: CSARGRHEGETQYF. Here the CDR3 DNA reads TGCAGTGCTAGGGGCAGGCACGAGGGAGAGACCCAGTACTTC.

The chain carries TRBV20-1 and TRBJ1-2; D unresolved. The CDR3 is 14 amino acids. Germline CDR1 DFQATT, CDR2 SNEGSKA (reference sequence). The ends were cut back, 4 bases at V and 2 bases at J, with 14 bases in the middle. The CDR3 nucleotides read TGCAGTGCTACAATAAGTGGAGGAAACTATGGCTACACCTTC. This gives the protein CSATISGGNYGYTF.

The CDR3 is CASSIGSHRRVTEAFF. Written as DNA, the CDR3 is TGTGCCAGTAGTATAGGAAGCCACAGGCGGGTCACTGAAGCTTTCTTT. V gene TRBV19 combines with J gene TRBJ1-1; perhaps TRBD1 as D (5 bases). The CDR3 sequence is 16 residues long. V lost 1 base, J lost 4 bases, and 16 bases lay in between. Germline CDR1 reads LNHDA; CDR2 reads SQIVND (reference sequence).

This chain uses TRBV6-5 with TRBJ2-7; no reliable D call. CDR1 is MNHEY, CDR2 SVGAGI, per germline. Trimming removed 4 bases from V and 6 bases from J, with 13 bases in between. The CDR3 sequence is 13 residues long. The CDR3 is CASSSFLASEQYF. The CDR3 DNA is TGTGCCAGCAGTTCCTTTCTCGCCTCCGAGCAGTACTTC.